The T cell receptor beta chain described here comes from a study of blood T cells in healthy people across ages. Regarding the study as a whole: Both naive CD4+ cell counts and diversity were greater in long-lived donors than in aged donors.

This clonotype was counted many times. The antigen is not known. At least 7 million PBMCs were isolated per sample. The V gene lost 0 bases and the J gene lost 2 bases, with 13 bases spanning the gap. CDR1 and CDR2 from the germline V gene are MNHEY and SVGAGI. The CDR3 has 16 residues. The second PCR ran about 7 to 12 cycles with a sample-barcoded 5' primer and J-beta primers. TCRdb called the 5' RACE reads again in MiXCR, with one record for every CDR3 protein. The table records hundreds of thousands of distinct CDR3 sequences, approximately 30% of them present only once. The clonotype was recovered from an elderly woman in good health. The V call is TRBV6-5, the J call TRBJ2-5; no definite D call. The sequenced material came from blood. Here the CDR3 DNA reads TGTGCCAGCAGTTACTCCTCATGGGGTAGGCAAGAGACCCAGTACTTC. This sequence encodes CASSYSSWGRQETQYF.